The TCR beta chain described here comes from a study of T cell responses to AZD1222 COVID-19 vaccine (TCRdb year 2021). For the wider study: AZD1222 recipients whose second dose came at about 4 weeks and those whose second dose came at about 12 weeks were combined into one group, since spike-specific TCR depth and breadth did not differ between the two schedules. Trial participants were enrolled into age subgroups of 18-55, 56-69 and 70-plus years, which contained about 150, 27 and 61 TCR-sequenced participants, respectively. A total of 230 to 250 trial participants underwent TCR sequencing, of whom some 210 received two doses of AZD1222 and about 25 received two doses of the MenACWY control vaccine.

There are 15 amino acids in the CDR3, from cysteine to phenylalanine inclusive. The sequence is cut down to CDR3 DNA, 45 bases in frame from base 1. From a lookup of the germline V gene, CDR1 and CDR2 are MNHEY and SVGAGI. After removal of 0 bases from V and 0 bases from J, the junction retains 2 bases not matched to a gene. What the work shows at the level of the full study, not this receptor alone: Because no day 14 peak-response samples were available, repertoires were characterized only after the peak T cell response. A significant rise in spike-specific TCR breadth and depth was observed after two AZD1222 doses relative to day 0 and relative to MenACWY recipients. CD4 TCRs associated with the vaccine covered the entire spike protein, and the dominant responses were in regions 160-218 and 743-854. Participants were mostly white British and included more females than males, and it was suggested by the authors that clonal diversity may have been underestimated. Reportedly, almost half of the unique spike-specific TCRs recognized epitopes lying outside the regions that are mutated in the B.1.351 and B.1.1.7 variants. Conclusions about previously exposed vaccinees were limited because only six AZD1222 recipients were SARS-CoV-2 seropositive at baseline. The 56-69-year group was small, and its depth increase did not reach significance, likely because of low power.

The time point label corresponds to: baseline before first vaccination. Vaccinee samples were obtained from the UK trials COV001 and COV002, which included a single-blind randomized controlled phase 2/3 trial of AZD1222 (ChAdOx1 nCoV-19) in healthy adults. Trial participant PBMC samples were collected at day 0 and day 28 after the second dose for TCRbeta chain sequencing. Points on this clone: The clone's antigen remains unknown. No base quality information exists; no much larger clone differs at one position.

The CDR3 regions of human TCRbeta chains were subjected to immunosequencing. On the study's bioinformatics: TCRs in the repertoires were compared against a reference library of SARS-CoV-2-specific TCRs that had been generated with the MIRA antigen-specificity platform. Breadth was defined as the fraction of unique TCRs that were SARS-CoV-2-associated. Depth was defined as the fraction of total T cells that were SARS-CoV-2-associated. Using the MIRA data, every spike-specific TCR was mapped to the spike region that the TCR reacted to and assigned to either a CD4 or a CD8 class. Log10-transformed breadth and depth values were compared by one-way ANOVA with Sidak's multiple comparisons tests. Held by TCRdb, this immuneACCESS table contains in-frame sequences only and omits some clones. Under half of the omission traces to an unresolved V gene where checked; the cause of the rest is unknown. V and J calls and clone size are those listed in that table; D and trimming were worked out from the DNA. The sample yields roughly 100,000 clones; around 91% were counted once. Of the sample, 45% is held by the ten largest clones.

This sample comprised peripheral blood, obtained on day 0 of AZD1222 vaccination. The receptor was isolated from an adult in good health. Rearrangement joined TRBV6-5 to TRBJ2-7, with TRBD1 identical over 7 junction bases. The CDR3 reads CASSYSWTGSYEQYF. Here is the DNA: TGTGCCAGCAGTTACTCGTGGACAGGCTCCTACGAGCAGTACTTC.